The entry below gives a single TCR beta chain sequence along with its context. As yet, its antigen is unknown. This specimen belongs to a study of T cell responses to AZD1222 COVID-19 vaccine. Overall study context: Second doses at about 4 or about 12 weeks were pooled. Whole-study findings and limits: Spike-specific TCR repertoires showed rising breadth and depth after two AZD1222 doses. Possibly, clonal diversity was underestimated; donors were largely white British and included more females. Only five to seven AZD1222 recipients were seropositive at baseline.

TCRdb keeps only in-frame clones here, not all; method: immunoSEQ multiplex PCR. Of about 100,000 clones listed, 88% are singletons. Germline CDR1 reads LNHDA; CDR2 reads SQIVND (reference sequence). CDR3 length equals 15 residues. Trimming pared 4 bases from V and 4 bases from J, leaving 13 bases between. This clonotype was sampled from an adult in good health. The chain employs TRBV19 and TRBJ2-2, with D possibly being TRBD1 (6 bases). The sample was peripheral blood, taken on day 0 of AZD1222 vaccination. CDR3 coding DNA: TGTGCCAGTAGTAGTACAGGGTATGGCACCGGGGAGCTGTTTTTT. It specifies CASSSTGYGTGELFF. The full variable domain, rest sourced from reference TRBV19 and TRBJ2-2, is DGGITQSPKYLFRKEGQNVTLSCEQNLNHDAMYWYRQDPGQGLRLIYYSQIVNDFQKGDIAEGYSVSREKKESFPLTVTSAQKNPTAFYLCASSSTGYGTGELFFGEGSRLTVL.